The clone carrying this T cell receptor beta chain showed up just a few times. Its specificity is unknown. It was ten milliliters of peripheral blood that were drawn from each donor. A second PCR, run for roughly 7 to 11 cycles, used a sample-barcoded 5' primer plus a J-beta primer mix. Each of the cDNA molecules was tagged by a template-switch adaptor with 12 random nucleotides. MiXCR was run by TCRdb on the 5' RACE reads, yielding one entry per CDR3 protein. The sample holds roughly 650,000 distinct CDR3 sequences, 32% seen once. The sample belongs to a study of blood T cells in healthy people across ages. Study-wide results and caveats: As age increased, TCR beta diversity per million T cells fell in a roughly linear fashion. Long-lived and aged donors differed, with more naive CD4+ cells and higher diversity in the long-lived.

CDR3 length equals 14 residues. V was cut by 4 bases and J by 1 base, with 10 bases left in between. Looked up from germline, CDR1 is MNHEY and CDR2 is SMNVEV (reference sequence). This receptor was obtained from an elderly woman in good health. The V gene is TRBV27, the J gene TRBJ1-1; D might be TRBD1 (5 bases). Source material: blood. Here the CDR3 reads CASSYQGRNTEAFF. CDR3 in DNA: TGTGCCAGCAGTTATCAGGGTCGGAACACTGAAGCTTTCTTT.